This TCR beta chain was sequenced in a study of human T cells and chemical hapten exposure. Study overall: For the roughly 25-week duration of the study, patients were given weekly doses of diphenylcyclopropenone on the scalp. Small differences in pooled library volume mainly drove the variation in TCR yields per sample. Patch tests delivered 0.01% DPC to the upper back and were evaluated at 6 days.

Described time point: patch test 3, about 24 weeks after DPC sensitization. Treatment meaning: therapeutic diphenylcyclopropenone sensitization with weekly scalp DPC. This CDR3 has 14 residues. V was pared by 6 bases and J by 1 base, with 12 bases between. From germline, CDR1 is ENHRY and CDR2 SYGVKD. TCRdb redid the calling of the RACE reads with MiXCR, one entry per CDR3 protein. The table lists just under 60,000 distinct CDR3 sequences, around 12% of them singletons. A note on this clonotype: Its antigen is undetermined.

Study outcomes and limitations: With DPC sensitization, TCRs exceeding 1 in 1000 frequency showed no change.

V is TRBV10-3 and J is TRBJ2-5; D gene uncertain. Sequencing was performed on whole blood, taken in connection with sensitization to the hapten diphenylcyclopropenone (DPC). This sequence originates from a man in his thirties or forties with alopecia areata. Some clones in this sample may be carry-over from other donors' samples. The CDR3 protein is CAIRKDGGQETQYF. Written as DNA, the CDR3 is TGTGCCATCAGGAAGGACGGCGGCCAAGAGACCCAGTACTTC.